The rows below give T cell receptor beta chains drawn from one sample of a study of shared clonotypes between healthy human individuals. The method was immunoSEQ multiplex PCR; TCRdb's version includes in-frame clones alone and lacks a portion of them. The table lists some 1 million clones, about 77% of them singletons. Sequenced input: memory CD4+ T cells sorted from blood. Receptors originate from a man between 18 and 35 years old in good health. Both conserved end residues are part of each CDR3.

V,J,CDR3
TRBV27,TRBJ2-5,CASHSWTEETQYF
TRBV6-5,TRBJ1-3,CASRPPRGNTIYF
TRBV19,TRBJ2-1,CASSIPGGRDYNEQFF
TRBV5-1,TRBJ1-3,CASSLGDTFSGNTIYF
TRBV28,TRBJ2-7,CASLPGGSYEQYF
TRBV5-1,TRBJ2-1,CASSLRLAGEQGEQFF
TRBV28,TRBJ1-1,CASSLRNPLGRAFF
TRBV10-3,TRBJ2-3,CAISVGSGRGSADTQYF
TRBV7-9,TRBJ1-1,CASSLAGLRTEAFF
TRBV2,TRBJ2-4,CASSEAVARGTRLAKNIQYF
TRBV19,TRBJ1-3,CASINSGNTIYF
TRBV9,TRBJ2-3,CASSSHSAGGQDTQYF
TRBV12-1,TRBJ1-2,CASSQVFHGYTF
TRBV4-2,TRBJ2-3,CASSQGRYDTDTQYF
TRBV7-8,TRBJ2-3,CASSLFVGGATDTQYF
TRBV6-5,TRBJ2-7,CASSLKRDRAYEQYF
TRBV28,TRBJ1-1,CASSSQGWHTEAFF
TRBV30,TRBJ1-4,CAWSVGGGGEKLFF
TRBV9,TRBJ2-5,CASSVGISGEGETQYF
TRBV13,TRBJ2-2,CASSLGLATTGELFF
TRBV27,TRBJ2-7,CASSHSGSISYEQYF
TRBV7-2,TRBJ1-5,CASSLAGIQPQHF
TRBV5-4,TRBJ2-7,CASSGTGGKYEQYF
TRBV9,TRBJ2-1,CASSNPFGDEQFF
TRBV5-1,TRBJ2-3,CASSRTSPNTDTQYF
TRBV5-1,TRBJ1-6,CASSLDRLGQRNSPLHF
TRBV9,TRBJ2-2,CASSGTGGTGELFF
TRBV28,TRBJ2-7,CASHNNYEQYF
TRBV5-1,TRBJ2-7,CASSPTSGSFYEQYF